What follows are 31 T cell receptor beta chains derived from one specimen sequenced in a study of blood T cell repertoires in COVID-19. Measured with immunoSEQ multiplex PCR; TCRdb has only the in-frame clones, and not every one. The repertoire consists of about 270,000 clones, with around 93% occurring once and the leading ten covering approximately 3%. The sequenced material came from PBMCs or T cells enriched from blood (not recorded which). The receptors shown here come from a man aged 35 to 55 who had been exposed to COVID-19.

The chain links TRBV5-4 to TRBJ2-2; 10 positions match TRBD2. Germline V lookup: CDR1 SGHNT, CDR2 YYREEE (reference sequence). The CDR3 is 17 amino acids. V dropped 4 bases and J dropped 7; count of bases not matched to a gene: 13. This CDR3 is CASSADLSGRANGELFF. CDR3 coding DNA: TGTGCCAGCAGCGCGGACCTCAGCGGGAGGGCGAACGGGGAGCTGTTTTTT. Drawing the rest from reference TRBV5-4 and TRBJ2-2, the complete variable domain is ETGVTQSPTHLIKTRGQQVTLRCSSQSGHNTVSWYQQALGQGPQFIFQYYREEENGRGNFPPRFSGLQFPNYSSELNVNALELDDSALYLCASSADLSGRANGELFFGEGSRLTVL.

This clone has just one count. The gene calls are TRBV6-5 and TRBJ2-7; tentative D call: TRBD1 (5 bases). Trimming pared 2 bases from V and 4 bases from J, leaving 12 bases between. The V gene's germline CDR1 is MNHEY and CDR2 SVGAGI. The CDR3 has 14 residues. The CDR3 coding sequence is TGTGCCAGCAGTTACAGGGGTGGGGCTTACGAGCAGTACTTC. It is translated as CASSYRGGAYEQYF.

The rearrangement uses TRBV6-5 and TRBJ1-1; TRBD1 is a possible D gene (6 bases). Trimming removed 4 bases at V and 3 bases at J, with 12 bases between. CDR3 length: 14 amino acids. Germline-derived CDR1 and CDR2 are MNHEY and SVGAGI. The CDR3 here is CASSSADSYTEAFF. The CDR3 DNA reads TGTGCCAGCAGTTCCGCGGACAGCTACACTGAAGCTTTCTTT.

The rearrangement links TRBV28 to TRBJ2-5; D is uncertain. V was pared by 6 bases and J by 5 bases, with 13 bases between. Germline CDR1 reads MDHEN; CDR2 reads SYDVKM. The CDR3 totals 13 residues. DNA of the CDR3: TGTGCCAGCAGGCCCGGGTACTGGGAGACCCAGTACTTC. Translated: CASRPGYWETQYF.

This chain links TRBV7-9 with TRBJ1-1; D gene ambiguous. The germline V gene has CDR1 SEHNR and CDR2 FQNEAQ (reference sequence). This CDR3 spans 15 amino acids. V was clipped by 4 bases and J by 0 bases, with 12 bases between them. CDR3 coding DNA: TGTGCCAGCAGCTCTATCGGGGTATTGAACACTGAAGCTTTCTTT. This gives the protein CASSSIGVLNTEAFF.

J is TRBJ2-2 and V is TRBV4-1; 16 nucleotides align to TRBD2. The junction had 7 bases not matched to a gene; V was cut back by 3 bases and J by 6 bases. This CDR3 comprises 18 residues. Germline lookup yields CDR1 MGHRA and CDR2 YSYEKL. This CDR3 is CASSQLGLAGGPAGELFF. In DNA, the CDR3 is TGCGCCAGCAGCCAGTTGGGACTAGCGGGAGGGCCGGCCGGGGAGCTGTTTTTT.

The chain links TRBV5-4 to TRBJ2-3, with 15 nucleotides matching TRBD2. Germline lookup yields CDR1 SGHNT and CDR2 YYREEE (reference sequence). V dropped 4 bases and J dropped 4; count of bases not matched to a gene: 7. This CDR3 has 17 residues. The CDR3 loop reads CASSPGTSGRSPDTQYF. DNA for the CDR3: TGTGCCAGCAGCCCGGGGACTAGCGGGAGGTCCCCAGATACGCAGTATTTT.

The V gene is TRBV28, the J gene TRBJ1-2, with D possibly matching TRBD1 (5 bases). The V and J ends lost 8 bases and 7 bases respectively, with 23 bases between them. CDR3 size: 15 residues. The V gene's germline CDR1 is MDHEN and CDR2 SYDVKM. The CDR3 nucleotides read TGTGCCAGCGGGGTTGTTGGGGCGAAGTCTGGTGGCTACACCTTC. This gives the protein CASGVVGAKSGGYTF.

In this sample, this clone turned up once. V is TRBV4-1 and J is TRBJ1-2, with TRBD1 identical over 7 bases. CDR1 is MGHRA and CDR2 is YSYEKL in the germline V gene. The CDR3 length is 15 residues. The ends lost 1 base at V and 4 bases at J; junction bases unmatched: 6. The CDR3 DNA reads TGCGCCAGCAGCCAAGGGTCAGGGGGATCCTATGGCTACACCTTC. The encoded protein is CASSQGSGGSYGYTF.

V gene TRBV7-2 combines with J gene TRBJ1-5; the D is unclear. With 2 bases removed from V and 2 bases from J, the gap between germline ends came to 10 bases. The CDR3 is 15 amino acids. CDR1 SGHTA and CDR2 FQGNSA come from the germline V gene. The CDR3 region has the DNA TGTGCCAGCAGCTTATACGCCCGCGGCAATCAGCCCCAGCATTTT. Translation: CASSLYARGNQPQHF.

The genes are TRBV7-9 and TRBJ2-1; 11 bases are a match to TRBD2. This CDR3 spans 18 amino acids. The V and J ends lost 5 bases and 1 base, in that order; junction bases with no gene match: 10. Germline CDR1 SEHNR, CDR2 FQNEAQ (reference sequence). CDR3 DNA sequence: TGTGCCAGCAGCCCCCCCTTAGCGGGAGGGCCTTCCTACAATGAGCAGTTCTTC. Residues: CASSPPLAGGPSYNEQFF.

This clone was observed a few times. The chain is built from TRBV6-5 and TRBJ1-2, with a possible D match to TRBD1 (6 bases). CDR1 is MNHEY and CDR2 is SVGAGI in the germline V gene. The V end lost 5 bases, the J end lost 8 bases, and 18 bases lay between the germline ends. The CDR3 covers 14 residues. CDR3 sequence reads: CASSPLGQLMGYTF. CDR3 nucleotide sequence: TGTGCCAGCAGTCCCCTCGGACAGCTCATGGGCTACACCTTC.

V gene TRBV28 combines with J gene TRBJ1-6; unclear D gene. Germline CDR1 MDHEN, CDR2 SYDVKM. The CDR3 has 12 residues. V was pared by 5 bases and J by 5 bases, with 4 bases between. CDR3 DNA: TGTGCCAGCAGTATCAATAATTCACCCCTCCACTTT. It specifies CASSINNSPLHF.

The V and J genes are TRBV10-1 and TRBJ2-3, with TRBD2 matching over 11 bases. Per germline, CDR1 WNHNN and CDR2 SYGVQD (reference sequence). CDR3 size: 19 residues. The J segment lost 3 bases and the V segment lost 6 bases, leaving 17 bases of the junction unmatched. The CDR3 DNA sequence: TGCGCCAGCAGATCTCAGGGACTAGCGGAGAGGGAGTTGACAGATACGCAGTATTTT. This sequence encodes CASRSQGLAERELTDTQYF.

The chain combines TRBV9 with TRBJ2-1; 11 bases line up with TRBD2. Germline V gene lookup returns CDR1 SGDLS and CDR2 YYNGEE. The CDR3 consists of 19 residues. Germline trimming cut 1 base from V and 1 base from J; bases unmatched to any gene: 10. The CDR3 reads CASSVPSSGRYSSYNEQFF. CDR3 DNA: TGTGCCAGCAGCGTACCATCTAGCGGGAGGTATTCGTCCTACAATGAGCAGTTCTTC.

The count of this clone is one. The chain recombines TRBV7-9 with TRBJ1-2, with D possibly TRBD1 on 6 matching bases. Trimming stripped 1 base from V and 4 bases from J, with 16 bases between. The CDR3 spans 16 residues. Germline values: CDR1 SEHNR, CDR2 FQNEAQ (reference sequence). CDR3 in amino acids: CASSLVLGALRYGYTF. The CDR3 nucleotides are TGTGCCAGCAGCTTAGTCTTGGGGGCGCTTCGCTATGGCTACACCTTC.

Here the CDR3 reads CASSYSGQRGETQYF. For the CDR3, the DNA is TGTGCCAGCAGTTACTCGGGGCAGCGGGGAGAGACCCAGTACTTC. This rearrangement joins TRBV6-5 to TRBJ2-5; 7 bases are a match to TRBD2. The length of the CDR3 is 15 residues. Per the germline V gene, CDR1 is MNHEY and CDR2 is SVGAGI. V was pared by 0 bases and J by 4 bases, with 5 bases of the junction left unmatched.

The chain links TRBV28 to TRBJ1-6, with D tentatively TRBD1 (5 bases). The CDR3 runs to 14 residues. Germline assignment: CDR1 MDHEN and CDR2 SYDVKM. V was trimmed by 3 bases and J by 7 bases, leaving 10 bases between them. CDR3 amino acids: CASSLGGGNSPLHF. For the CDR3, the DNA is TGTGCCAGCAGTTTGGGGGGAGGAAATTCACCCCTCCACTTT.

The chain links TRBV28 to TRBJ1-2; TRBD1 might be the D (5 bases). Trimming stripped 1 base from V and 3 bases from J, with 6 bases between. Germline V lookup: CDR1 MDHEN, CDR2 SYDVKM. CDR3 size: 13 residues. The CDR3 loop reads CASSLSRDYGYTF. The CDR3 DNA follows: TGTGCCAGCAGTTTATCCAGGGACTATGGCTACACCTTC.

J is TRBJ1-1 and V is TRBV11-3, with 8 bases lining up with TRBD1. With 4 bases clipped from V and 2 bases from J, the junction kept 3 bases outside the gene matches. This CDR3 is built from 14 residues. Germline V gene lookup returns CDR1 SGHNT and CDR2 YENEEA. The CDR3 sequence is CASSSGQGNTEAFF. The CDR3, as DNA: TGTGCCAGCAGCTCTGGACAGGGAAACACTGAAGCTTTCTTT.

The chain is built from TRBV5-1 and TRBJ2-1; TRBD2 matches at 7 bases. The V gene's germline CDR1 is SGHRS and CDR2 YFSETQ. Trimming took 5 bases from V and 4 from J; bases not matched to a gene: 6. The CDR3 consists of 14 residues. CDR3 sequence (DNA): TGCGCCAGCAGAGGTACTAGCGTTTACAATGAGCAGTTCTTC. Protein product: CASRGTSVYNEQFF. Full variable domain (rest looked up from reference TRBV5-1 and TRBJ2-1): KAGVTQTPRYLIKTRGQQVTLSCSPISGHRSVSWYQQTPGQGLQFLFEYFSETQRNKGNFPGRFSGRQFSNSRSEMNVSTLELGDSALYLCASRGTSVYNEQFFGPGTRLTVL.

The chain links TRBV3-1 (or the pseudogene TRBV3-2) to TRBJ1-5, with 9 bases that match TRBD1. This CDR3 has 14 amino acids. The germline gives CDR1 LGHDT, CDR2 YNNKEL (reference sequence). Germline trimming cut 4 bases from V and 4 bases from J; bases unmatched to any gene: 2. The CDR3: CASSPGTGNQPQHF. The CDR3 DNA is TGTGCCAGCAGCCCCGGGACAGGGAATCAGCCCCAGCATTTT.

The DNA for the CDR3 is TGTGCCAGCAGCTCGGGACTAGCGGGAGTCATGGACATTCAGTACTTC. This gives the protein CASSSGLAGVMDIQYF. The V gene is TRBV7-9, the J gene TRBJ2-4; TRBD2 agrees at 14 bases. V gave up 4 bases and J gave up 8 bases; unmatched junction bases: 7. Germline V gives CDR1 SEHNR, CDR2 FQNEAQ (reference sequence). This CDR3 is 16 amino acids long.

This clone was seen a few times. This chain links TRBV19 with TRBJ1-3, with TRBD1 identical over 8 bases. Germline lookup yields CDR1 LNHDA and CDR2 SQIVND (reference sequence). The CDR3 has 17 residues. With V trimmed by 4 bases and J by 1 base, 9 bases remained unmatched. CDR3 loop: CASSRLGDRLSGNTIYF. CDR3 DNA sequence: TGTGCCAGTAGTAGGTTAGGGGACAGGCTTTCTGGAAACACCATATATTTT.

This CDR3 is CASRAPNTEAFF. The DNA of the CDR3 is TGTGCCAGCAGAGCCCCGAACACTGAAGCTTTCTTT. The chain carries TRBV28 and TRBJ1-1; D call uncertain. The germline V and J ends were trimmed by 6 bases and 1 base, with 6 bases remaining between them. CDR1 is MDHEN and CDR2 is SYDVKM in the germline V gene. This CDR3 comprises 12 residues.

The genes are TRBV28 and TRBJ1-5; a possible D gene is TRBD1 (5 bases). The CDR3 spans 13 residues. V gave up 5 bases and J gave up 6 bases, with 11 bases separating them. Germline loops: CDR1 MDHEN, CDR2 SYDVKM. Here the CDR3 reads CASSTGGGQPQHF. CDR3 in DNA: TGTGCCAGCAGTACTGGGGGAGGTCAGCCCCAGCATTTT.

V is TRBV3-1 (or the pseudogene TRBV3-2) and J is TRBJ2-2, with 9 bases that match TRBD1. This CDR3 has 16 amino acids. The germline CDR1 and CDR2 sequences are LGHDT and YNNKEL (reference sequence). Trimming at V came to 1 base and at J to 7 bases, leaving 7 bases not matched to a gene. The CDR3 loop is CASSQGLQGAIGELFF. The CDR3 coding sequence is TGTGCCAGCAGCCAAGGTCTACAGGGGGCCATCGGGGAGCTGTTTTTT.

This sequence joins TRBV18 and TRBJ2-7; 11 bases fit TRBD1. The germline V gene has CDR1 KGHSH and CDR2 LQKENI. The V gene end was trimmed by 3 bases and the J gene end by 6 bases; junction bases not matched to a gene: 7. The CDR3 is made up of 15 amino acids. As DNA, the CDR3 is TGTGCCAGCTCACCTACCGGACAGGGGGCCGGCGAGCAGTACTTC. Its protein product is CASSPTGQGAGEQYF. The entire variable domain, with the rest obtained from reference TRBV18 and TRBJ2-7, is as follows: NAGVMQNPRHLVRRRGQEARLRCSPMKGHSHVYWYRQLPEEGLKFMVYLQKENIIDESGMPKERFSAEFPKEGPSILRIQQVVRGDSAAYFCASSPTGQGAGEQYFGPGTRLTVT.

This clone was seen once. The J gene is TRBJ2-5, the V gene TRBV11-2; 7 bases fit TRBD2. CDR1 SGHAT and CDR2 FQNNGV come from the germline V gene. Unmatched junction bases numbered 9, after V lost 3 bases and J lost 2 bases. The CDR3 is 16 residues long. CDR3 loop: CASSFTLADLQETQYF. CDR3 in DNA: TGTGCCAGCAGCTTCACTCTAGCGGATCTTCAAGAGACCCAGTACTTC.

In nucleotides, the CDR3 is TGTGCCAGCAGCCACTCTAGCGGGAGGTTCTACAATGAGCAGTTCTTC. This codes for CASSHSSGRFYNEQFF. This chain links TRBV13 with TRBJ2-1; 11 bases are shared with TRBD2. V shed 5 bases, J shed 3 bases, and the junction held 6 bases outside the gene matches. The CDR3 loop spans 16 amino acids. Germline values: CDR1 PRHDT, CDR2 FYEKMQ (reference sequence).

This clone was detected a few times. The chain carries TRBV28 and TRBJ1-2; D uncertain. Germline V gives CDR1 MDHEN, CDR2 SYDVKM. The CDR3 has 12 amino acids. V was cut by 7 bases and J by 3 bases, with 9 bases left in between. The CDR3 bases are TGTGCCAGCACCCGGGTTGACTATGGCTACACCTTC. Translating gives CASTRVDYGYTF.